What follows are 14 T cell receptor beta chains derived from one specimen sequenced in a study of T cell responses to AZD1222 COVID-19 vaccine. The method was immunoSEQ multiplex PCR; TCRdb's version includes in-frame clones alone and lacks a portion of them. The sample includes about 110,000 clones, about 89% of them seen just once. Specimen: peripheral blood, collected on day 0 of AZD1222 vaccination. The receptors derive from an adult in good health.

The chain is built from TRBV10-3 and TRBJ2-7; 9 positions match TRBD2. The CDR3 sequence is 16 residues long. CDR1 ENHRY and CDR2 SYGVKD come from the germline V gene. Unmatched junction bases numbered 4, after V lost 0 bases and J lost 1 base. The CDR3 DNA reads TGTGCCATCAGTGAGTCGTACCTAGCGGGATCCTACGAGCAGTACTTC. Translating gives CAISESYLAGSYEQYF.

This clone came up a few times. The chain uses TRBV6-4 and TRBJ1-2; the D gene is possibly TRBD1 (6 bases). V shed 0 bases and J shed 6 bases, with 11 bases lying between them. CDR1 is MRHNA, CDR2 SNTAGT, per germline. The CDR3 is 14 amino acids. The CDR3 reads CASSDSGTTHGYTF. CDR3 DNA sequence: TGTGCCAGCAGTGACTCCGGGACAACCCATGGCTACACCTTC.

This clone was detected only once. V usage is TRBV6-6 and J usage is TRBJ1-2; D gene ambiguous. Trimming shortened V by 7 bases and J by 4 bases, and 13 bases separated the two germline ends. The germline gives CDR1 MNHNY, CDR2 SVGAGI (reference sequence). The CDR3 runs to 13 residues. The CDR3 reads CASTPSGVYGYTF. In DNA form, the CDR3 reads TGTGCCAGCACCCCCAGTGGGGTCTATGGCTACACCTTC.

This CDR3 reads CATSGIGPSTDTQYF. In nucleotides, the CDR3 is TGTGCCACCAGCGGTATTGGACCGAGCACAGATACGCAGTATTTT. The chain recombines TRBV24-1 with TRBJ2-3; D is ambiguous. V was trimmed by 7 bases and J by 0 bases, leaving 13 bases between them. Germline CDR1 is KGHDR and CDR2 is SFDVKD. The CDR3 covers 15 residues.

A single count supports this clone. The chain carries TRBV3-1 (or the pseudogene TRBV3-2) and TRBJ1-1, with TRBD1 matching over 9 bases. The CDR3 totals 14 residues. The junction had 7 bases not matched to a gene; V was cut back by 1 base and J by 10 bases. The germline gives CDR1 LGHDT, CDR2 YNNKEL (reference sequence). The CDR3 coding sequence is TGTGCCAGCAGCCAAGTGGAACAGGGGGCTAGAGCTTTCTTT. This sequence encodes CASSQVEQGARAFF.

V gene TRBV3-1 (or the pseudogene TRBV3-2) combines with J gene TRBJ1-4; no definite D call. The germline V gene has CDR1 LGHDT and CDR2 YNNKEL (reference sequence). V dropped 4 bases and J dropped 0 bases, with 12 bases sitting between them. This CDR3 spans 16 amino acids. The CDR3 reads CASSLHSFATNEKLFF. The CDR3 nucleotides are TGTGCCAGCAGCCTGCACAGCTTTGCAACTAATGAAAAACTGTTTTTT.

The chain is built from TRBV7-9 and TRBJ2-7; D is ambiguous. In germline, CDR1 is SEHNR, CDR2 FQNEAQ (reference sequence). V gave up 5 bases and J gave up 3 bases, with 14 bases separating them. CDR3 length: 14 amino acids. CDR3 DNA sequence: TGTGCCAGCAGCCCAGCCACAGCACGCTACGAGCAGTACTTC. Translation: CASSPATARYEQYF.

The V call is TRBV19, the J call TRBJ1-5, with 9 bases identical to TRBD1. This CDR3 has 16 residues. The J segment lost 1 base and the V segment lost 4 bases, leaving 5 bases of the junction unmatched. Germline V CDR1 and CDR2: LNHDA, SQIVND (reference sequence). CDR3 sequence reads: CASSKTGGLSNQPQHF. In nucleotides, the CDR3 is TGTGCCAGTAGTAAAACAGGGGGCCTAAGCAATCAGCCCCAGCATTTT.

The CDR3 protein is CATSDDRGDSYEQYF. CDR3 DNA sequence: TGTGCCACCAGTGATGACAGGGGGGATTCCTACGAGCAGTACTTC. V usage is TRBV24-1 and J usage is TRBJ2-7; 9 bases are a match to TRBD1. Trimming at V came to 3 bases and at J to 1 base, leaving 3 bases not matched to a gene. Germline V gene lookup returns CDR1 KGHDR and CDR2 SFDVKD. This CDR3 region has 15 residues.

This sequence joins TRBV5-4 and TRBJ2-7; 7 bases match TRBD1. Trimming at V came to 4 bases and at J to 1 base, leaving 8 bases not matched to a gene. The CDR3 loop spans 15 amino acids. Germline V gene lookup returns CDR1 SGHNT and CDR2 YYREEE (reference sequence). This CDR3 is CASSPPGQRSYEQYF. In DNA form, the CDR3 reads TGTGCCAGCAGCCCCCCGGGACAGAGATCCTACGAGCAGTACTTC. Using reference TRBV5-4 and TRBJ2-7 for the parts outside the CDR3, the full variable domain is ETGVTQSPTHLIKTRGQQVTLRCSSQSGHNTVSWYQQALGQGPQFIFQYYREEENGRGNFPPRFSGLQFPNYSSELNVNALELDDSALYLCASSPPGQRSYEQYFGPGTRLTVT.

This chain links TRBV5-5 with TRBJ2-7; 11 positions match TRBD1. The CDR3 is 19 amino acids. The J segment lost 0 bases and the V segment lost 4 bases, leaving 15 bases of the junction unmatched. Per germline, CDR1 SGHKS and CDR2 YYEKEE (reference sequence). CDR3 loop: CASSPPGQGVPPSSYEQYF. The CDR3 DNA is TGTGCCAGCAGCCCCCCGGGACAGGGGGTGCCCCCGAGCTCCTACGAGCAGTACTTC.

J is TRBJ2-1 and V is TRBV5-1; 7 positions match TRBD2. Germline V gives CDR1 SGHRS, CDR2 YFSETQ. V lost 3 bases, J lost 0 bases, and 9 bases stayed unmatched. CDR3 size: 17 residues. DNA of the CDR3: TGCGCCAGCAGCTCCGTAGGGCGGGGGAGCTCCTACAATGAGCAGTTCTTC. As protein: CASSSVGRGSSYNEQFF. The full variable domain, with the rest looked up from reference TRBV5-1 and TRBJ2-1, is KAGVTQTPRYLIKTRGQQVTLSCSPISGHRSVSWYQQTPGQGLQFLFEYFSETQRNKGNFPGRFSGRQFSNSRSEMNVSTLELGDSALYLCASSSVGRGSSYNEQFFGPGTRLTVL.

The count of this clone is one. V and J are TRBV5-4 and TRBJ1-1, with D unclear. The ends were cut back, 1 base at V and 7 bases at J, with 8 bases in the middle. The CDR3 is 12 residues long. The germline V gene has CDR1 SGHNT and CDR2 YYREEE (reference sequence). CDR3 nucleotide sequence: TGTGCCAGCAGCTTGAGTTTCAGTGAAGCTTTCTTT. Its translation is CASSLSFSEAFF.

The V gene is TRBV7-8, the J gene TRBJ2-2, with D tentatively TRBD2 (5 bases). CDR1 is SGHVS and CDR2 is FQNEAQ in the germline V gene. V lost 4 bases, J lost 9 bases, and 12 bases lay in between. The CDR3 consists of 13 residues. The DNA for the CDR3 is TGTGCCAGCAGCTCGGAGGCCTCGAGGGAGCTGTTTTTT. Translated, it gives CASSSEASRELFF.